These 21 T cell receptor beta chains were sequenced from one sample in a study of blood T cell repertoires in COVID-19 (dated by TCRdb to 2020 to 2021). The library was obtained by the immunoSEQ multiplex PCR assay. TCRdb mirrors the immuneACCESS table, restricted to in-frame sequences. Some clones are absent from its copies; in checked studies, under half trace to an unresolved V gene, and the reason for the others is unknown. This sample comprises a few hundred thousand clones, 85% to 90% of them detected only once. The ten largest clones represent 2.5% to 3.5% of the sample. The sample comprised peripheral blood. The origin of the receptors is a woman between 25 and 40 years old with COVID-19, enrolled during active disease.

CDR3 in DNA: TGTGCCAGCAGCTTAGGGCACGGGTCCTACGAGCAGTACTTC. Translated, it gives CASSLGHGSYEQYF. J is TRBJ2-7 and V is TRBV11-2; D gene unclear. The V end lost 1 base, the J end lost 1 base, and 8 bases lay between the germline ends. CDR3 length: 14 amino acids. Germline V gene sequence: CDR1 SGHAT, CDR2 FQNNGV.

J is TRBJ1-5 and V is TRBV9; tentative D call: TRBD1 (5 bases). The CDR3 runs 16 residues. Germline CDR1 reads SGDLS; CDR2 reads YYNGEE. V dropped 0 bases and J dropped 5 bases, with 15 bases sitting between them. CDR3 bases: TGTGCCAGCAGCGTAGGTATCTGGGGGGTCGATCAGCCCCAGCATTTT. Encoded protein: CASSVGIWGVDQPQHF.

This clone appeared a single time. The chain combines TRBV7-2 with TRBJ1-5, with D possibly matching TRBD1 (6 bases). The V end lost 4 bases, the J end lost 7 bases, and 17 bases lay between the germline ends. The CDR3 covers 15 residues. Germline loops: CDR1 SGHTA, CDR2 FQGNSA. The CDR3 sequence is CASSSNLGAEQPQHF. In nucleotides, the CDR3 is TGTGCCAGCAGCTCCAATTTGGGGGCGGAGCAGCCCCAGCATTTT.

The chain uses TRBV6-5 and TRBJ2-5, with 7 bases identical to TRBD1. V was pared by 8 bases and J by 4 bases, with 13 bases of the junction left unmatched. Per germline, CDR1 MNHEY and CDR2 SVGAGI. The CDR3 sequence is 15 residues long. The CDR3 loop reads CASGPTGVEGETQYF. DNA for the CDR3: TGTGCCAGCGGACCTACAGGGGTTGAAGGAGAGACCCAGTACTTC.

The rearrangement links TRBV2 to TRBJ2-2; 7 bases match TRBD2. The CDR3 is 14 residues long. V trimming: 8 bases; J trimming: 3 bases; junction bases outside the gene matches: 6. The germline CDR1 and CDR2 sequences are SNHLY and FYNNEI. The CDR3 sequence: CASLAGVHTGELFF. The CDR3 nucleotides are TGTGCCAGCTTGGCGGGAGTTCACACCGGGGAGCTGTTTTTT.

The chain joins TRBV12-3 or TRBV12-4 to TRBJ2-1; no clear D. With 2 bases removed from V and 8 bases from J, the gap between germline ends came to 10 bases. CDR3 length equals 13 residues. The CDR3 region has the DNA TGTGCCAGCAGTTTAAAAGAGTTTGATGAGCAGTTCTTC. Protein: CASSLKEFDEQFF.

V and J are TRBV6-1 and TRBJ2-1; 9 bases are a match to TRBD1. CDR1 is MNHNS and CDR2 is SASEGT in the germline V gene. This CDR3 is built from 15 residues. V lost 3 bases and J lost 5; bases outside the gene matches: 5. CDR3 DNA: TGTGCCAGCAGTGAGTTGGGGACAGGGCACAATGAGCAGTTCTTC. This sequence encodes CASSELGTGHNEQFF.

This clone has only a few counts. The chain combines TRBV6-2 or TRBV6-3 with TRBJ2-3; TRBD1 aligns across 10 bases. Germline loops: CDR1 MNHEY, CDR2 SVGEGT. The CDR3 length is 20 residues. The ends lost 1 base at V and 3 bases at J; junction bases unmatched: 16. The CDR3 nucleotides are TGTGCCAGCAGTTACTATTCCTGGACAGGGGGTTCGCTTGCGACAGATACGCAGTATTTT. Amino acid sequence: CASSYYSWTGGSLATDTQYF.

J is TRBJ2-2 and V is TRBV5-4; D is perhaps TRBD2 (5 bases). CDR1 and CDR2 from the germline V gene are SGHNT and YYREEE (reference sequence). CDR3 length: 15 amino acids. V lost 4 bases and J lost 5, with 15 bases in between. The CDR3 region is CASSGPRTGTGELFF. The CDR3 DNA reads as TGTGCCAGCAGCGGGCCCCGTACGGGAACCGGGGAGCTGTTTTTT.

The chain joins TRBV5-1 to TRBJ2-1; TRBD2 aligns across 7 bases. CDR1 is SGHRS and CDR2 is YFSETQ in the germline V gene. Trimming at V came to 4 bases and at J to 5 bases, leaving 9 bases not matched to a gene. This CDR3 has 15 amino acids. CDR3 amino acids: CASSPVIAGNNEQFF. The CDR3 nucleotides read TGCGCCAGCAGCCCCGTGATAGCGGGTAACAATGAGCAGTTCTTC.

The CDR3 bases are TGTGCCAGCAGCTCCGAGGCGGGACCTTCAACTAATGAAAAACTGTTTTTT. Amino acid sequence: CASSSEAGPSTNEKLFF. The gene calls are TRBV5-6 and TRBJ1-4, with D possibly TRBD1 on 5 matching bases. The CDR3 is 17 amino acids. Per germline, CDR1 SGHDT and CDR2 YYEEEE. Deletions cut 3 bases from V and 0 bases from J, with 15 bases between.

The V gene is TRBV5-1, the J gene TRBJ2-3, with a weak D call TRBD2 (5 bases). Per germline, CDR1 SGHRS and CDR2 YFSETQ. V gave up 5 bases and J gave up 2 bases, with 9 bases separating them. This CDR3 comprises 13 residues. The CDR3 DNA follows: TGCGCCAGCAGAGGAGGAATCACAGATACGCAGTATTTT. Protein product: CASRGGITDTQYF. The whole variable domain, filled in from reference TRBV5-1 and TRBJ2-3, reads KAGVTQTPRYLIKTRGQQVTLSCSPISGHRSVSWYQQTPGQGLQFLFEYFSETQRNKGNFPGRFSGRQFSNSRSEMNVSTLELGDSALYLCASRGGITDTQYFGPGTRLTVL.

The chain employs TRBV6-5 and TRBJ2-1, with 12 bases fitting TRBD2. J lost 5 bases, V lost 6 bases, and 5 bases had no gene match. The CDR3 consists of 15 residues. In germline, CDR1 is MNHEY, CDR2 SVGAGI. For the CDR3, the DNA is TGTGCCAGCAGCCTAGCGGGAGGGCCGAACAATGAGCAGTTCTTC. This encodes CASSLAGGPNNEQFF.

This chain links TRBV28 with TRBJ1-2; D remains unclear. Germline CDR1 and CDR2: MDHEN and SYDVKM. This CDR3 is 14 amino acids long. Trimming took off 2 bases at V and 5 bases at J, with 12 bases between the two ends. The CDR3 nucleotides are TGTGCCAGCAGTTTAATCGGGGAAGGATATGGCTACACCTTC. It is translated as CASSLIGEGYGYTF.

This clone appeared once. This chain links TRBV5-8 with TRBJ1-5, with D tentatively TRBD1 (5 bases). V was clipped by 3 bases and J by 6 bases, with 16 bases between them. Germline V CDR1 and CDR2: SGHTS, YDEGEE. The CDR3 spans 15 residues. The CDR3 loop reads CASSWATVQGQPQHF. CDR3 bases: TGTGCCAGCAGCTGGGCGACGGTGCAGGGTCAGCCCCAGCATTTT.

The V and J genes are TRBV9 and TRBJ2-2; perhaps TRBD2 as D (6 bases). Per the germline V gene, CDR1 is SGDLS and CDR2 is YYNGEE. CDR3 length: 14 amino acids. V lost 3 bases to trimming and J lost 4 bases, with 10 bases between them. The CDR3 here is CASSAGTFTGELFF. The CDR3, as DNA: TGTGCCAGCAGCGCGGGGACTTTCACCGGGGAGCTGTTTTTT.

The rearrangement links TRBV7-9 to TRBJ2-7; D is unresolved. The CDR3 runs to 11 residues. Germline V gene sequence: CDR1 SEHNR, CDR2 FQNEAQ (reference sequence). With 1 base removed from V and 10 bases from J, the gap between germline ends came to 8 bases. CDR3 sequence: CASSLGAFQYF. The CDR3, as DNA: TGTGCCAGCAGCTTAGGCGCGTTTCAGTACTTC.

The chain links TRBV27 to TRBJ2-7; TRBD2 agrees at 8 bases. The CDR3 runs to 13 residues. J was trimmed by 5 bases and V by 6 bases; bases with no gene match: 6. CDR1 is MNHEY and CDR2 is SMNVEV in the germline V gene (reference sequence). CDR3 sequence: CASRRASGHEQYF. DNA for the CDR3: TGTGCCAGCAGACGCGCTAGCGGGCACGAGCAGTACTTC.

The chain recombines TRBV9 with TRBJ2-7; 7 bases line up with TRBD1. Trimming at V came to 0 bases and at J to 5 bases, leaving 5 bases not matched to a gene. CDR1 and CDR2 (germline): SGDLS, YYNGEE. This CDR3 has 14 amino acids. The CDR3 region has the DNA TGTGCCAGCAGCGTAGAGGGGGCTCACGACGAGCAGTACTTC. It yields the protein CASSVEGAHDEQYF.

The rearrangement links TRBV30 to TRBJ1-5; the match to TRBD1 covers 8 bases. The V gene's germline CDR1 is GTSNPN and CDR2 SVGIG (reference sequence). J was trimmed by 6 bases and V by 4 bases; bases with no gene match: 8. This CDR3 has 14 amino acids. CDR3 loop: CAWNDGQGIQPQHF. The CDR3, as DNA: TGTGCCTGGAACGACGGACAGGGCATTCAGCCCCAGCATTTT.

The J gene is TRBJ1-6, the V gene TRBV15; D is uncertain. V lost 0 bases and J 7 bases, leaving 7 bases between the germline ends. This CDR3 is built from 14 residues. The germline gives CDR1 LNHNV, CDR2 YYDKDF (reference sequence). Written as DNA, the CDR3 is TGTGCCACCAGCAGAGAACCAGTGAATTCACCCCTCCACTTT. Its protein is CATSREPVNSPLHF.